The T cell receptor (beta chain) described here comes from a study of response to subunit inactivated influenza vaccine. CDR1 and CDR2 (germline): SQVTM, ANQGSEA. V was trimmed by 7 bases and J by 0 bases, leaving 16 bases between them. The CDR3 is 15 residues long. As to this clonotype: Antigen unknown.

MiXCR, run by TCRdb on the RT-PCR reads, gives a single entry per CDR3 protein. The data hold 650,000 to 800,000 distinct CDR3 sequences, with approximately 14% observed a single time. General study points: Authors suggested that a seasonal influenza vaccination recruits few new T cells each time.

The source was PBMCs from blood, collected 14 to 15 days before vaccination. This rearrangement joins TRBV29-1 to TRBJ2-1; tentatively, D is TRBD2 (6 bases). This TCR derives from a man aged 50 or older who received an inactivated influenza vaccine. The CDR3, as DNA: TGCAGCGCTGCTGGGGGGTCCAGCTCCTACAATGAGCAGTTCTTC. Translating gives CSAAGGSSSYNEQFF.